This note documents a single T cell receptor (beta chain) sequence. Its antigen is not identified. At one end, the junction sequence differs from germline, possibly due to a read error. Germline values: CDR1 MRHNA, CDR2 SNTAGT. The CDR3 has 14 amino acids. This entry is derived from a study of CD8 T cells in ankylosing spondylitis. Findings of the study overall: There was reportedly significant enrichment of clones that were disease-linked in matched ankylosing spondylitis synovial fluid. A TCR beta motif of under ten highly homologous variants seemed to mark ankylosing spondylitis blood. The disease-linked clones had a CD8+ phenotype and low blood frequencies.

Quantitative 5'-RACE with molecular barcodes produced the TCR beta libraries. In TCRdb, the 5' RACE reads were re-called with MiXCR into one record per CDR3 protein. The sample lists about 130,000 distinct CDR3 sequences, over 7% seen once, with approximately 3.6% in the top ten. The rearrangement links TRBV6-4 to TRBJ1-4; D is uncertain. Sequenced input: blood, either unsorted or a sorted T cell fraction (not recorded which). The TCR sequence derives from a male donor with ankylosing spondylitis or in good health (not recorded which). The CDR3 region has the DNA TGTGCCAGCAGACCAAATCCAGGTGTTGAAAAACTTTTTTTT. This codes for CASRPNPGVEKLFF.